One sample yielded the 26 T cell receptor beta chains listed below, sequenced in a study of blood T cell repertoires in COVID-19. Repertoires were generated with immunoSEQ multiplex PCR, while TCRdb's copy carries only in-frame clones and drops some. The table lists under 200,000 clones, more than 70% of them singletons. Sequencing was performed on peripheral blood. The receptors were gathered from a man younger than 35 with active or convalescent COVID-19.

The chain carries TRBV12-3 or TRBV12-4 and TRBJ1-1; D gene ambiguous. V lost 5 bases to trimming and J lost 0 bases, with 7 bases between them. CDR3 length: 13 amino acids. CDR3 DNA sequence: TGTGCCAGCAGTACTACACTGAACACTGAAGCTTTCTTT. Its translation is CASSTTLNTEAFF.

Concerning this clone: The same CDR3 also results from other DNA sequences found in this sample. The chain couples TRBV18 to TRBJ2-2; TRBD1 aligns across 9 bases. Germline-derived CDR1 and CDR2 are KGHSH and LQKENI. CDR3 size: 15 residues. J was trimmed by 2 bases and V by 3 bases; bases with no gene match: 1. CDR3 residues: CASSPGQGNTGELFF. DNA of the CDR3: TGTGCCAGCTCACCGGGACAGGGTAACACCGGGGAGCTGTTTTTT.

The rearrangement uses TRBV7-8 and TRBJ2-1, with D hard to call. The CDR3 is 12 residues long. Germline V gives CDR1 SGHVS, CDR2 FQNEAQ. V lost 7 bases, J lost 8 bases, and 12 bases lay in between. DNA for the CDR3: TGTGCCAGCACCCAGTCCGGGTATGAGCAGTTCTTC. Residues: CASTQSGYEQFF.

The CDR3, as DNA: TGTGCCAGCCACTCGATGGGGGGGGCGGATGAGCAGTTCTTC. This translates into CASHSMGGADEQFF. This sequence joins TRBV13 and TRBJ2-1; possibly TRBD2 for D (7 bases). The CDR3 runs 14 residues. V lost 8 bases, J lost 8 bases, and 19 bases lay in between. Germline V gene sequence: CDR1 PRHDT, CDR2 FYEKMQ (reference sequence).

This clone occurred once. This rearrangement joins TRBV3-1 (or the pseudogene TRBV3-2) to TRBJ1-6, with TRBD1 matching 7 bases. CDR1 and CDR2 from the germline V gene are LGHDT and YNNKEL (reference sequence). This CDR3 is 15 amino acids long. The trim removed 1 base at V and 7 bases at J, leaving 4 bases unmatched. CDR3 protein: CASSQGQGKNSPLHF. CDR3 DNA sequence: TGTGCCAGCAGCCAAGGACAGGGAAAGAATTCACCCCTCCACTTT.

This clone showed up just a few times. The J gene is TRBJ1-6, the V gene TRBV6-5; D is possibly TRBD1 (5 bases). CDR3 length: 15 amino acids. V gave up 5 bases and J gave up 9 bases, with 17 bases separating them. Germline CDR1 is MNHEY and CDR2 is SVGAGI. The CDR3 reads CASSLKQDPASPLHF. The CDR3 DNA sequence: TGTGCCAGCAGTCTAAAACAGGACCCCGCTTCACCCCTCCACTTT.

The chain carries TRBV6-6 and TRBJ1-4, with D unresolved. The CDR3 totals 16 residues. Between the trimmed V and J ends, which lost 8 bases and 0 bases, there was a span of 16 bases. Germline CDR1 reads MNHNY; CDR2 reads SVGAGI (reference sequence). The CDR3 here is CASRPPGATTNEKLFF. CDR3 in DNA: TGTGCCAGCCGCCCCCCGGGAGCGACAACTAATGAAAAACTGTTTTTT.

This sequence joins TRBV7-9 and TRBJ1-2; D is uncertain. This CDR3 region has 14 residues. Germline CDR1 is SEHNR and CDR2 is FQNEAQ (reference sequence). Trimming shortened V by 5 bases and J by 2 bases, and 12 bases separated the two germline ends. The CDR3 DNA sequence: TGTGCCAGCAGCCTCCCGGGGTGGAACTATGGCTACACCTTC. The encoded protein is CASSLPGWNYGYTF.

The rearrangement joins TRBV7-6 to TRBJ2-1; perhaps TRBD2 as D (5 bases). CDR3 length: 14 amino acids. Germline V gives CDR1 SGHVS, CDR2 FNYEAQ. The V end was cut by 4 bases, the J end by 7 bases, with 14 bases between. The CDR3 coding sequence is TGTGCCAGCAGCTCGATCTACAGAGGGAATGAGCAGTTCTTC. This gives the protein CASSSIYRGNEQFF.

The rearrangement links TRBV19 to TRBJ1-1; D is possibly TRBD1 (5 bases). Germline CDR1 is LNHDA and CDR2 is SQIVND (reference sequence). The CDR3 totals 13 residues. Trimming removed 6 bases from V and 1 base from J, with 9 bases in between. CDR3 protein: CASRNGGNTEAFF. For the CDR3, the DNA is TGTGCCAGTAGGAACGGGGGGAACACTGAAGCTTTCTTT.

This clone was detected only a few times. The rearrangement joins TRBV5-8 to TRBJ1-2; weak D call: TRBD1 (6 bases). The CDR3 has 17 residues. The germline CDR1 and CDR2 sequences are SGHTS and YDEGEE. Trimming stripped 6 bases from V and 4 bases from J, with 25 bases between. CDR3 DNA sequence: TGTGCCAGCACCCGCACGGGGAACTTTGGCAGGGGCTATGGCTACACCTTC. Translation: CASTRTGNFGRGYGYTF.

V is TRBV29-1 and J is TRBJ1-2, with D perhaps matching TRBD1 (6 bases). V was cut by 0 bases and J by 12 bases, with 17 bases left in between. The germline gives CDR1 SQVTM, CDR2 ANQGSEA. This CDR3 comprises 13 residues. CDR3 residues: CSVEEAAAGTHTF. CDR3 bases: TGCAGCGTTGAAGAAGCCGCAGCCGGGACACACACCTTC.

CDR3 residues: CASSLIKGGSDEKLFF. The CDR3 bases are TGTGCCAGCAGCCTTATTAAGGGAGGGAGCGATGAAAAACTGTTTTTT. V usage is TRBV7-9 and J usage is TRBJ1-4; D is unclear. V lost 5 bases to trimming and J lost 6 bases, with 19 bases between them. The germline gives CDR1 SEHNR, CDR2 FQNEAQ (reference sequence). This CDR3 comprises 16 residues.

This chain joins TRBV2 and TRBJ2-7; a possible D gene is TRBD1 (5 bases). The CDR3 runs to 16 residues. V was shortened by 5 bases and J by 4 bases, with 21 bases between the two germline ends. Germline V lookup: CDR1 SNHLY, CDR2 FYNNEI. The CDR3 DNA reads as TGTGCCAGCAGTCCAGACAGCCCTAACCCGAGGTACGAGCAGTACTTC. It yields the protein CASSPDSPNPRYEQYF.

The CDR3 sequence is CATKGQGGNQPQHF. The DNA of the CDR3 is TGTGCCACTAAGGGACAGGGTGGGAATCAGCCCCAGCATTTT. The rearrangement uses TRBV10-3 and TRBJ1-5, with 9 bases matching TRBD1. Trimming removed 10 bases from V and 4 bases from J; junction bases left unmatched: 8. The CDR3 extends over 14 amino acids. CDR1 and CDR2 from the germline V gene are ENHRY and SYGVKD.

V gene TRBV5-1 combines with J gene TRBJ2-3; the match to TRBD1 covers 8 bases. The CDR3 extends over 17 amino acids. The germline gives CDR1 SGHRS, CDR2 YFSETQ. V was clipped by 4 bases and J by 3 bases; unmatched bases: 13. The CDR3 DNA reads TGCGCCAGCAGCCCCTCACCGGGACAGGCGACAACAGATACGCAGTATTTT. Translating gives CASSPSPGQATTDTQYF.

The CDR3 sequence: CASSGREYNEQFF. CDR3 DNA sequence: TGTGCCAGCTCCGGGAGGGAATACAATGAGCAGTTCTTC. This chain links TRBV6-6 with TRBJ2-1, with 8 nucleotides matching TRBD2. The CDR3 runs to 13 residues. V shed 8 bases and J 4 bases; nucleotides not matched to a gene: 4. Germline CDR1 MNHNY, CDR2 SVGAGI (reference sequence).

The DNA of the CDR3 is TGTGCCAGCAGTGCCGGGACAGGGGTTTTCGGTCAGCCCCAGCATTTT. Protein: CASSAGTGVFGQPQHF. The chain uses TRBV5-6 and TRBJ1-5; 10 bases map to TRBD1. V shed 5 bases and J 6 bases; nucleotides not matched to a gene: 11. There are 16 residues in the CDR3. The germline V gene has CDR1 SGHDT and CDR2 YYEEEE.

This clone was seen more than once but under ten times. The V gene is TRBV21-1, the J gene TRBJ2-1; TRBD1 is taken as the D call from the table, unchecked against the DNA. TRBV21-1 is labeled a pseudogene. The CDR3 runs 14 residues. The CDR3 DNA reads as TGTGCCAGCCGGGGACAGGCCGTCCCTAATGAGCAGTTCTTC. Residues: CASRGQAVPNEQFF.

The J gene is TRBJ1-1, the V gene TRBV5-1; the match to TRBD1 covers 11 bases. The J segment lost 7 bases and the V segment lost 5 bases, leaving 7 bases of the junction unmatched. The CDR3 consists of 14 residues. CDR1 and CDR2 (germline): SGHRS, YFSETQ. The CDR3 nucleotides read TGCGCCAGCAGAAAAGGACAGGGGGCCTTTGAAGCTTTCTTT. Protein sequence: CASRKGQGAFEAFF.

The chain is built from TRBV2 and TRBJ2-2; 7 bases agree with TRBD1. Germline V gene lookup returns CDR1 SNHLY and CDR2 FYNNEI. Trimming cost V 3 bases and J 7 bases; bases outside gene matches: 8. CDR3 length equals 15 residues. The CDR3 region is CASSEIGGAGGELFF. CDR3 nucleotide sequence: TGTGCCAGCAGTGAGATAGGGGGCGCGGGCGGGGAGCTGTTTTTT.

The V call is TRBV5-1, the J call TRBJ1-3, with 12 bases aligning to TRBD1. The length of the CDR3 is 14 residues. The V segment lost 4 bases and the J segment 9 bases; nucleotides outside the gene matches: 5. Germline CDR1 and CDR2: SGHRS and YFSETQ. The CDR3, as DNA: TGCGCCAGCAGCGCGGGACAGGGGGCTGCCACCATATATTTT. Translating it yields CASSAGQGAATIYF.

The chain is built from TRBV11-2 and TRBJ2-7; 7 positions agree with TRBD2. The V segment lost 4 bases and the J segment 12 bases; nucleotides outside the gene matches: 15. Germline CDR1 and CDR2: SGHAT and FQNNGV. The CDR3 length is 14 residues. In DNA form, the CDR3 reads TGTGCCAGCAGCTCTCAGTTAGCGGGCCCGGGGGGGTACTTC. Amino acid sequence: CASSSQLAGPGGYF.

The chain couples TRBV2 to TRBJ2-2; 8 bases agree with TRBD1. V was clipped by 6 bases and J by 8 bases; unmatched bases: 8. The CDR3 loop spans 14 amino acids. CDR1 and CDR2 (germline): SNHLY, FYNNEI. CDR3 nucleotide sequence: TGTGCCAGCAGCACCGGACAGGGAGGAGGGGAGCTGTTTTTT. It codes for CASSTGQGGGELFF.

V and J are TRBV14 and TRBJ2-1; D possibly corresponds to TRBD1 (6 bases). This CDR3 has 13 residues. CDR1 is SGHDN and CDR2 is FVKESK in the germline V gene. V lost 2 bases and J 9 bases, leaving 11 bases between the germline ends. The chain's CDR3 is CASSQNPTGEQFF. The CDR3, as DNA: TGTGCCAGCAGCCAAAACCCGACAGGTGAGCAGTTCTTC.

CDR3 bases: TGTGCCAGCAGAAGGGGGTGGGTGGATAATTCACCCCTCCACTTT. The encoded protein is CASRRGWVDNSPLHF. The chain joins TRBV6-5 to TRBJ1-6; D may be TRBD1 (6 bases). This CDR3 contains 15 residues. The V end lost 6 bases, the J end lost 5 bases, and 14 bases lay between the germline ends. CDR1 and CDR2 from the germline V gene are MNHEY and SVGAGI.